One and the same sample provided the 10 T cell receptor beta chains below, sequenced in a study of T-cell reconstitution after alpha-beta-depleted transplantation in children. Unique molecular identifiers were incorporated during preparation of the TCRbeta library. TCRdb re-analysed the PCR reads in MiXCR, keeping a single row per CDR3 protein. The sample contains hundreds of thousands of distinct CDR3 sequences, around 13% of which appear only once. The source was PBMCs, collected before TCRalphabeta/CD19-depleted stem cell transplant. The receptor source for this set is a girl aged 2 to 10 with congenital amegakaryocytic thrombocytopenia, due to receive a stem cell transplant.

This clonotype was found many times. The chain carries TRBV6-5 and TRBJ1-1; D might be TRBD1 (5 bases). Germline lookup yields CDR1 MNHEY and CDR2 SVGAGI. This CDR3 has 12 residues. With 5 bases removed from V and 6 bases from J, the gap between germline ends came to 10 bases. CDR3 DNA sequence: TGTGCCAGCAGTAGGGACGGGTCTGAAGCTTTCTTT. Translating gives CASSRDGSEAFF.

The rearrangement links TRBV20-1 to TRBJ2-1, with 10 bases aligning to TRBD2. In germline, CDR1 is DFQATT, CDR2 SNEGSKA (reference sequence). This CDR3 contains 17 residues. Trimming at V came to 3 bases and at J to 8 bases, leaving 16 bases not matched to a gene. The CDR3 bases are TGCAGTGCTAGGAACGACCAACTAGCGGGGTTTGTCTATGAGCAGTTCTTC. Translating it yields CSARNDQLAGFVYEQFF.

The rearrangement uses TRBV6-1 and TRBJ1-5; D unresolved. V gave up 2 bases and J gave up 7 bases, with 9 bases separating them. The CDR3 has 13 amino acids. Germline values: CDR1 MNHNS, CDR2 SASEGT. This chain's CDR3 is CASSERVEQPQHF. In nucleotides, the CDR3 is TGTGCCAGCAGTGAACGCGTAGAGCAGCCCCAGCATTTT.

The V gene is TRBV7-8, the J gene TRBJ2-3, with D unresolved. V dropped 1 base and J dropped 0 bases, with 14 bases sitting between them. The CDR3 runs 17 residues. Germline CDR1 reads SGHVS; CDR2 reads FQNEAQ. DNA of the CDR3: TGTGCCAGCAGCTTAGAATGGTCTGGGCGGAGCACAGATACGCAGTATTTT. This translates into CASSLEWSGRSTDTQYF.

The CDR3 reads CASSPVAQETQYF. CDR3 sequence (DNA): TGCGCCAGCAGCCCCGTGGCGCAAGAGACCCAGTACTTC. The rearrangement uses TRBV5-1 and TRBJ2-5; D not resolved. V lost 4 bases and J 2 bases, leaving 9 bases between the germline ends. The germline V gene has CDR1 SGHRS and CDR2 YFSETQ. This CDR3 spans 13 amino acids.

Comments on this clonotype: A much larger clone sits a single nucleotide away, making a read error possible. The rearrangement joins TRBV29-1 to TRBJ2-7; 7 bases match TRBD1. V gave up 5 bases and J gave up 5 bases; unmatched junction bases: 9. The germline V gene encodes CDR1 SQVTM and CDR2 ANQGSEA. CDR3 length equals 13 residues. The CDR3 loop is CSVRYRGTHEQYF. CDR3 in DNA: TGCAGCGTTCGTTACAGGGGCACCCACGAGCAGTACTTC.

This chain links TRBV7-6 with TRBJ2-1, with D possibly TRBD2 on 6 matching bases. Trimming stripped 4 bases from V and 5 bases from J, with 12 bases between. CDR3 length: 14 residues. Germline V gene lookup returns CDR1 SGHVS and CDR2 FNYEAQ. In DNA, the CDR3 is TGTGCCAGCAGCTATCCGGGACTCAACAATGAGCAGTTCTTC. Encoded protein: CASSYPGLNNEQFF.

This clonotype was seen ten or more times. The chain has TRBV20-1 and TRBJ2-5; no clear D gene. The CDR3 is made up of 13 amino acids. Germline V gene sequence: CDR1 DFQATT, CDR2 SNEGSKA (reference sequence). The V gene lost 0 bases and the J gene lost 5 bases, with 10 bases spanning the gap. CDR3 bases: TGCAGTGCTAGAGATCGGGTGGGGGAGACCCAGTACTTC. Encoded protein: CSARDRVGETQYF.

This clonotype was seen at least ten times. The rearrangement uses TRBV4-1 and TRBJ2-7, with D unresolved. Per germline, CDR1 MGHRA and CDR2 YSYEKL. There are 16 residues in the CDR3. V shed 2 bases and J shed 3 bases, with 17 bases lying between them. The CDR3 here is CASSQLELTADYEQYF. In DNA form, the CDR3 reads TGCGCCAGCAGCCAACTAGAACTAACAGCCGACTACGAGCAGTACTTC.

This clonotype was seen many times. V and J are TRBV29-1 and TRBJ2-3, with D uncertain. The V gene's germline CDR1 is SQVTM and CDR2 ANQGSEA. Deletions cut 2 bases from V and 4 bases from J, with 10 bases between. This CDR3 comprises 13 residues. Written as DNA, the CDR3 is TGCAGCGTTGAAACCAACTATCCAGATACGCAGTATTTT. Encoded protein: CSVETNYPDTQYF.